The rows below give T cell receptor beta chains drawn from one sample of a study of blood T cell repertoires in COVID-19. Sequenced by immunoSEQ multiplex PCR; TCRdb stores in-frame clones only, minus some. This table holds roughly 70,000 clones, roughly 89% found once. Sequenced material: peripheral blood. Source of these receptors: an elderly man with acute or convalescent COVID-19. Both conserved end residues are part of each CDR3. Each record gives: clone size, J gene, D gene, CDR3 length, V gene, CDR3 protein, CDR3 DNA. D genes are given only for firm matches. Size tells how often a clone was seen (once, few, many) or the class of an expanded clone, and some rows leave it out.

abundance: .
j_gene: TRBJ2-1
d_gene: .
len: 15
v_gene: TRBV7-9
CDR3aa: CASSLIGSSYNEQFF
CDR3nt: TGTGCCAGCAGCTTAATCGGGAGCTCCTACAATGAGCAGTTCTTC

abundance: .
j_gene: TRBJ2-5
d_gene: .
len: 15
v_gene: TRBV3-1/TRBV3-2
CDR3aa: CASSQPSRGGETQYF
CDR3nt: TGTGCCAGCAGCCAACCTTCTCGGGGTGGGGAGACCCAGTACTTC

abundance: .
j_gene: TRBJ1-5
d_gene: .
len: 16
v_gene: TRBV19
CDR3aa: CASSIGAKYSNQPQHF
CDR3nt: TGTGCCAGTAGTATAGGGGCCAAGTATAGCAATCAGCCCCAGCATTTT

abundance: .
j_gene: TRBJ2-2
d_gene: TRBD2
len: 17
v_gene: TRBV9
CDR3aa: CASSASSGAANTGELFF
CDR3nt: TGTGCCAGCAGCGCCTCTAGCGGGGCCGCGAACACCGGGGAGCTGTTTTTT

abundance: once
j_gene: TRBJ2-5
d_gene: .
len: 16
v_gene: TRBV9
CDR3aa: CASSVSLALNQETQYF
CDR3nt: TGTGCCAGCAGCGTATCCCTAGCGCTAAACCAAGAGACCCAGTACTTC

abundance: .
j_gene: TRBJ1-2
d_gene: .
len: 16
v_gene: TRBV5-1
CDR3aa: CASSPRLQGFNYGYTF
CDR3nt: TGCGCCAGCAGCCCTCGATTACAGGGTTTCAACTATGGCTACACCTTC

abundance: .
j_gene: TRBJ1-5
d_gene: .
len: 14
v_gene: TRBV18
CDR3aa: CASSPGGASQPQHF
CDR3nt: TGTGCCAGCTCACCAGGGGGCGCGAGTCAGCCCCAGCATTTT

abundance: .
j_gene: TRBJ2-3
d_gene: TRBD2
len: 15
v_gene: TRBV7-9
CDR3aa: CASSLETSGAYTQYF
CDR3nt: TGTGCCAGCAGCTTAGAAACTAGCGGGGCATATACGCAGTATTTT

abundance: once
j_gene: TRBJ2-7
d_gene: .
len: 13
v_gene: TRBV5-4
CDR3aa: CASSLDTSYEQYF
CDR3nt: TGTGCCAGCAGCTTGGACACGTCCTACGAGCAGTACTTC

abundance: once
j_gene: TRBJ2-2
d_gene: TRBD1
len: 16
v_gene: TRBV12-5
CDR3aa: CASGWGDRGHTGELFF
CDR3nt: TGTGCTAGTGGTTGGGGTGACAGGGGGCACACCGGGGAGCTGTTTTTT

abundance: once
j_gene: TRBJ1-1
d_gene: TRBD1
len: 14
v_gene: TRBV12-5
CDR3aa: CASVEQGGFTEAFF
CDR3nt: TGTGCTAGTGTCGAGCAGGGGGGATTCACTGAAGCTTTCTTT